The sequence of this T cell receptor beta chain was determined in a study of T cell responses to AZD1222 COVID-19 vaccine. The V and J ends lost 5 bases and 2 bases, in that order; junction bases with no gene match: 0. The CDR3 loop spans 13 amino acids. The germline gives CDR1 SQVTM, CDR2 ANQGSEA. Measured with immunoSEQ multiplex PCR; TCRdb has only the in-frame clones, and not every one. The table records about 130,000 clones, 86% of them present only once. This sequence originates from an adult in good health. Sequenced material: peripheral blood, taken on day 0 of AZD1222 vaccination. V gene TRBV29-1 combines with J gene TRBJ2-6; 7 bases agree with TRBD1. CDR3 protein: CSVRGPGANVLTF. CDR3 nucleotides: TGCAGCGTTAGGGGGCCTGGGGCCAACGTCCTGACTTTC.